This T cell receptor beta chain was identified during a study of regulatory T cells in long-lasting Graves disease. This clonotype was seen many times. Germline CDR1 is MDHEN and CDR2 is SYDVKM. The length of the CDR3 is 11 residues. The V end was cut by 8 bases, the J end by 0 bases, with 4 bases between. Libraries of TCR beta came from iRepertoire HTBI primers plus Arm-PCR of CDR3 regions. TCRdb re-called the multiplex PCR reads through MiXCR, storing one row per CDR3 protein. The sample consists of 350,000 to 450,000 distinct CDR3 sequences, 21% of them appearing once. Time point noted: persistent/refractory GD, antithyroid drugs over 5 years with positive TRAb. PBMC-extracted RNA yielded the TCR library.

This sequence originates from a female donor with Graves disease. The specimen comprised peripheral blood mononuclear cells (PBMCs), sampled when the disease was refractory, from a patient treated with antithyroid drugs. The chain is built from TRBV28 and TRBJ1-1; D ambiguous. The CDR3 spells CASGLNTEAFF. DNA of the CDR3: TGTGCCAGCGGCCTGAACACTGAAGCTTTCTTT.